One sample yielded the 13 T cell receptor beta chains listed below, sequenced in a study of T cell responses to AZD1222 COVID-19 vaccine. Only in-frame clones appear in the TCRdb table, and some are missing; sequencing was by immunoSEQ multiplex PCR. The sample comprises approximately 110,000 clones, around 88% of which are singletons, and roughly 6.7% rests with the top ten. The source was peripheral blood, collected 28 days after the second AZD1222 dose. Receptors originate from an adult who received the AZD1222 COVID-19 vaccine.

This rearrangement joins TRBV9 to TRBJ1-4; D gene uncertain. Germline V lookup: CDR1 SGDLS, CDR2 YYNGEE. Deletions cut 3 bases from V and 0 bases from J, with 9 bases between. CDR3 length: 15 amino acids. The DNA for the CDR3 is TGTGCCAGCAGCGACCGTGGTTCAACTAATGAAAAACTGTTTTTT. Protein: CASSDRGSTNEKLFF.

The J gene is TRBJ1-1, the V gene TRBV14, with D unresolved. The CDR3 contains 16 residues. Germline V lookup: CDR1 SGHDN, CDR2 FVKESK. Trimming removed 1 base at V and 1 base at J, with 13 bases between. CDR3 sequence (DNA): TGTGCCAGCAGCCAAGTATTTGAGGGTACGAACACTGAAGCTTTCTTT. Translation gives CASSQVFEGTNTEAFF.

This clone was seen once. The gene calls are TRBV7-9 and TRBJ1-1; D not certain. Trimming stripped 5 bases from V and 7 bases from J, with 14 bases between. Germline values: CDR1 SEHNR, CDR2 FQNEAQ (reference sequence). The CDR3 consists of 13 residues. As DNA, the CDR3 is TGTGCCAGCAGCATGGACCCCCTCATTGAAGCTTTCTTT. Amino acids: CASSMDPLIEAFF.

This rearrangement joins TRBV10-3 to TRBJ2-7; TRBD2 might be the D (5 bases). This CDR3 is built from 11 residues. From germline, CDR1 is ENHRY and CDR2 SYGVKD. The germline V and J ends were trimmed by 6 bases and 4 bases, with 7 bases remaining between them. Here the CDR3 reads CAIRDYYEQYF. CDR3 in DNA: TGTGCCATCAGAGACTATTACGAGCAGTACTTC.

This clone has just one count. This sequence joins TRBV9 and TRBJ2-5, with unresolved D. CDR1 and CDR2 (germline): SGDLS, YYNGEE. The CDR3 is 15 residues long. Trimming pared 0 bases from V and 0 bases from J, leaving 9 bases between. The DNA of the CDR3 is TGTGCCAGCAGCGTAGGGTTAGCCTACCAAGAGACCCAGTACTTC. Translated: CASSVGLAYQETQYF.

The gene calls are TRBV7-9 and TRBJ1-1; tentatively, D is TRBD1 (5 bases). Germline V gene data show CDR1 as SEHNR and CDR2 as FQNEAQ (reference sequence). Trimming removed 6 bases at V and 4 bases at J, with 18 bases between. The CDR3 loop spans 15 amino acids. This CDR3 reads CASSWSPQGTTEAFF. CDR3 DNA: TGTGCCAGCAGTTGGAGTCCCCAAGGGACCACTGAAGCTTTCTTT.

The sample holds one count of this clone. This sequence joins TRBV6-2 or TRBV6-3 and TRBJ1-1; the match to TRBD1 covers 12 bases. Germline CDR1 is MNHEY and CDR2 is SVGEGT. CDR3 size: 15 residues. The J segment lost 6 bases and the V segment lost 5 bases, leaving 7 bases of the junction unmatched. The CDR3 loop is CASSPHGTGGSEAFF. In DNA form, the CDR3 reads TGTGCCAGCAGTCCCCACGGGACAGGGGGCTCTGAAGCTTTCTTT.

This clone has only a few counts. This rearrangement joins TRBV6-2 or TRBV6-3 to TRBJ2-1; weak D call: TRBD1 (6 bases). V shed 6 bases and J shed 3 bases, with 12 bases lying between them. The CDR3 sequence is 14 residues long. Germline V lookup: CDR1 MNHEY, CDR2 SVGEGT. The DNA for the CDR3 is TGTGCCAGCAGCCAGGGACACTTCTACAATGAGCAGTTCTTC. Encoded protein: CASSQGHFYNEQFF.

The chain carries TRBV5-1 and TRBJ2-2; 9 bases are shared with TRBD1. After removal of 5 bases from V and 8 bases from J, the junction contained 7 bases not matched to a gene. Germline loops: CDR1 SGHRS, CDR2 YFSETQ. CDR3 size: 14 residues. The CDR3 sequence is CASRRDREKGELFF. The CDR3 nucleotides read TGCGCCAGCAGAAGGGACAGGGAAAAGGGGGAGCTGTTTTTT.

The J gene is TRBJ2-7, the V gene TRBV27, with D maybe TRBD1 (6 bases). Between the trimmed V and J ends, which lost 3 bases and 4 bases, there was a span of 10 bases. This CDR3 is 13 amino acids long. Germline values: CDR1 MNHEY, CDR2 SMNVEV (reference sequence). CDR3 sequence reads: CASSLKTGYEQYF. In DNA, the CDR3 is TGTGCCAGCAGTTTGAAGACAGGATACGAGCAGTACTTC.

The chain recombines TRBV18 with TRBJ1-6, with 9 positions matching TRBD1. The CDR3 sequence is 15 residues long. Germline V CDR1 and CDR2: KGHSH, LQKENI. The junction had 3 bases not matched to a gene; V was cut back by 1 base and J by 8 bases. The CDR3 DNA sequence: TGTGCCAGCTCACCACGCACAGGGGGCGATTCACCCCTCCACTTT. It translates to CASSPRTGGDSPLHF.

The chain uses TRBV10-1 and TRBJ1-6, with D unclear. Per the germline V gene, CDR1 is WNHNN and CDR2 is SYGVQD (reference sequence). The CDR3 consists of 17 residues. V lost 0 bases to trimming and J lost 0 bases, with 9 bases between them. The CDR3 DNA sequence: TGCGCCAGCAGTGAGTCTGGAGGAATCTCCTATAATTCACCCCTCCACTTT. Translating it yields CASSESGGISYNSPLHF.

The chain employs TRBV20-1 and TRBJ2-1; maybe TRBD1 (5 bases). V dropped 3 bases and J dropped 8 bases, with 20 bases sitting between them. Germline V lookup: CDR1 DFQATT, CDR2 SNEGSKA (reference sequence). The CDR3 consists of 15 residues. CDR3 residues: CSASPQGRRGDEQFF. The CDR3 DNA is TGCAGTGCTAGTCCCCAAGGACGTAGGGGCGATGAGCAGTTCTTC.